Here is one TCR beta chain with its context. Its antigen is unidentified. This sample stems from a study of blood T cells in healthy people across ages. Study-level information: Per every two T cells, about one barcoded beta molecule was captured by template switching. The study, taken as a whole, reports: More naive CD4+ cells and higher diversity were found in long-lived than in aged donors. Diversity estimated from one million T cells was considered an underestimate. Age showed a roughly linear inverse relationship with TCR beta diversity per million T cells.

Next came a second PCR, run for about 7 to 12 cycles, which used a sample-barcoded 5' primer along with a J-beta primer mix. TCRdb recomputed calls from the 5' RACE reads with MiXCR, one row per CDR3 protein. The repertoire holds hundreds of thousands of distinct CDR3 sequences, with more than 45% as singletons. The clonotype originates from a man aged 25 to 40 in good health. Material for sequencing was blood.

This chain's CDR3 is CASSRTGYSNSPLHF. The CDR3 DNA reads as TGTGCCAGCAGCCGAACAGGGTACAGCAATTCACCCCTCCACTTT. The V and J genes are TRBV7-2 and TRBJ1-6; TRBD1 is a possible D gene (6 bases). V lost 5 bases, J lost 7 bases, and 15 bases lay in between. The CDR3 runs 15 residues. Germline V lookup: CDR1 SGHTA, CDR2 FQGNSA.